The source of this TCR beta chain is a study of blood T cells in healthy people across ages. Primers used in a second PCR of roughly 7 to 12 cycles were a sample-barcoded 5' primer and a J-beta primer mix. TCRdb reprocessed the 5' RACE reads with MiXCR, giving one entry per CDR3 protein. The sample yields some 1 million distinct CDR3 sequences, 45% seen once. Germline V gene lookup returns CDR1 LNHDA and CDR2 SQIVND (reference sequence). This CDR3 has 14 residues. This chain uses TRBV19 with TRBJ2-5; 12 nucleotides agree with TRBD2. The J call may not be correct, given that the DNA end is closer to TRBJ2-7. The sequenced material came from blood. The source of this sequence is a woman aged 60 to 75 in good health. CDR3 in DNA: TGTGCCAGTAGTACACTAGCGGGAGGCAGCGAGCAGTACTTC. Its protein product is CASSTLAGGSEQYF.